This T cell receptor beta chain originates from a study of T-cell reconstitution after alpha-beta-depleted transplantation in children. Unique molecular identifiers were incorporated when the TCRbeta library was constructed. TCRdb reprocessed the PCR reads via MiXCR and lists one record per CDR3 protein. Of approximately 88,000 distinct CDR3 sequences in the sample, about 12% were seen once. Sequenced material: PBMCs from the stem cell graft donor, taken from the stem cell graft. The sequence derives from a human donor who donated a stem cell graft to a child with inherited bone marrow failure.

Written as DNA, the CDR3 is TGCAGTGCTAGCCTCATGACAGGGAACACTGAAGCTTTCTTT. This gives the protein CSASLMTGNTEAFF. The chain uses TRBV20-1 and TRBJ1-1; tentative D call: TRBD1 (6 bases). This CDR3 is 14 amino acids long. The ends were cut back, 3 bases at V and 1 base at J, with 12 bases in the middle. From germline, CDR1 is DFQATT and CDR2 SNEGSKA (reference sequence).